A selection of T cell receptor beta chains follows, all from one sample in a study of early T cells in non-severe SARS-CoV-2 infection. MiXCR was run by TCRdb on the 5' RACE reads, yielding one entry per CDR3 protein. The table has 55,000 to 75,000 distinct CDR3 sequences, approximately 6.1% seen once; the top ten hold approximately 3.6%. The sequencing here drew on whole blood, taken at baseline. The source of these receptors is an adult who was a healthcare worker with PCR-confirmed SARS-CoV-2 infection or an uninfected control (not recorded which). The CDR3 runs from the conserved cysteine through the conserved F or W. A D gene is named only where the DNA matches it firmly. Clone size appears in some rows only: once, few, many, or a class for an expanded clone.

clone_size: many; j_call: TRBJ2-1; d_call: TRBD2; v_call: TRBV28; cdr3_aa: CASNIGGRIYNEQFF
clone_size: few; j_call: TRBJ2-1; d_call: TRBD2; v_call: TRBV2; cdr3_aa: CASSKNPSGLAYNEQFF
clone_size: few; j_call: TRBJ2-5; d_call: NA; v_call: TRBV7-9; cdr3_aa: CASSFGLNQETQYF
clone_size: NA; j_call: TRBJ1-4; d_call: NA; v_call: TRBV12-3/TRBV12-4; cdr3_aa: CASTLLGQATNEKLFF
clone_size: many; j_call: TRBJ2-3; d_call: TRBD2; v_call: TRBV25-1; cdr3_aa: CASGVSAGVREDTQYF
clone_size: many; j_call: TRBJ1-1; d_call: NA; v_call: TRBV5-1; cdr3_aa: CASTRIGEGVAEAFF
clone_size: NA; j_call: TRBJ1-1; d_call: TRBD1; v_call: TRBV5-1; cdr3_aa: CASSTGQGALRYTEAFF
clone_size: few; j_call: TRBJ2-4; d_call: NA; v_call: TRBV24-1; cdr3_aa: CATRPGSFVAKNIQYF
clone_size: NA; j_call: TRBJ2-2; d_call: NA; v_call: TRBV6-4; cdr3_aa: CASSEQGTGELFF
clone_size: many; j_call: TRBJ2-7; d_call: TRBD1; v_call: TRBV11-2; cdr3_aa: CASSHLGQGGSYEQYF
clone_size: many; j_call: TRBJ1-2; d_call: NA; v_call: TRBV7-2; cdr3_aa: CASSSLDRRYGYTF
clone_size: many; j_call: TRBJ2-1; d_call: NA; v_call: TRBV18; cdr3_aa: CASSPSGRRSYNEQFF
clone_size: many; j_call: TRBJ1-2; d_call: NA; v_call: TRBV4-1; cdr3_aa: CASSQDHARNYGYTF
clone_size: many; j_call: TRBJ1-2; d_call: TRBD1; v_call: TRBV20-1; cdr3_aa: CSARTGDPYGYTF
clone_size: many; j_call: TRBJ2-1; d_call: TRBD2; v_call: TRBV27; cdr3_aa: CASSQTSGAHNEQFF
clone_size: NA; j_call: TRBJ1-6; d_call: NA; v_call: TRBV19; cdr3_aa: CASSMGRDNSPLHF
clone_size: many; j_call: TRBJ2-5; d_call: NA; v_call: TRBV29-1; cdr3_aa: CSVGPGGQETQYF
clone_size: NA; j_call: TRBJ2-7; d_call: TRBD1; v_call: TRBV28; cdr3_aa: CASRGQGGYEQYF
clone_size: many; j_call: TRBJ1-3; d_call: NA; v_call: TRBV12-3/TRBV12-4; cdr3_aa: CASRGLENTIYF
clone_size: few; j_call: TRBJ2-3; d_call: TRBD2; v_call: TRBV7-2; cdr3_aa: CASSFVSVASGSGRWDTQYF
clone_size: many; j_call: TRBJ2-1; d_call: NA; v_call: TRBV29-1; cdr3_aa: CSVALGPSSYNEQFF
clone_size: few; j_call: TRBJ1-6; d_call: NA; v_call: TRBV29-1; cdr3_aa: CSVGEHSPLHF
clone_size: many; j_call: TRBJ2-5; d_call: NA; v_call: TRBV28; cdr3_aa: CASSQGLRQETQYF
clone_size: many; j_call: TRBJ2-1; d_call: TRBD2; v_call: TRBV27; cdr3_aa: CASSLRPPRTSYNEQFF